These T cell receptor beta chains were read from a single sample in a study of PD-1 blockade in classical Hodgkin lymphoma. TCRdb keeps only in-frame clones here, not all; method: immunoSEQ multiplex PCR. Among about 20,000 clones listed, about 65% were seen once. Specimen: peripheral blood mononuclear cells (PBMCs), collected before the fourth cycle of nivolumab. Every receptor here comes from a human donor with classical Hodgkin lymphoma. CDR3s include the opening cysteine and the closing phenylalanine or tryptophan. Each record gives: J gene, D gene, clone size, V gene, CDR3 DNA, CDR3 protein. The D gene is left open where the match is weak. Some rows have no size entry. The others give once, few or many, or a class for an expanded clone.

TRBJ2-7,TRBD1,NA,TRBV4-1,TGCGCCAGCAGCCGTGAACAGGGGCGAGGGGGAGAGCAGTACTTC,CASSREQGRGGEQYF
TRBJ2-5,NA,few,TRBV27,TGTGCCAGCAGTTTTGAGTCCGGCCGGGAGACCCAGTACTTC,CASSFESGRETQYF
TRBJ1-2,NA,NA,TRBV11-2,TGTGCCAGCAGCCCCACGGGAGCGCTCTATGGCTACACCTTC,CASSPTGALYGYTF
TRBJ1-2,NA,NA,TRBV6-1,TGTGCCAGCAGTGAGTCATCCTCTTTCGGCTACACCTTC,CASSESSSFGYTF
TRBJ2-5,TRBD2,NA,TRBV5-4,TGTGCCAGCAGCCATAGCGGGGCGGGGAAAGAGACCCAGTACTTC,CASSHSGAGKETQYF
TRBJ1-4,NA,NA,TRBV5-3,TGTGCCAGAAGCCTAATCAGTGCAACTAATGAAAAACTGTTTTTT,CARSLISATNEKLFF
TRBJ2-3,NA,NA,TRBV5-4,TGTGCCAGCAGCGCAGGAGGGTATACGCAGTATTTT,CASSAGGYTQYF
TRBJ2-5,TRBD1,NA,TRBV28,TGTGCCAGCAGTTTTATTTGGACAGGGGATCAAGAGACCCAGTACTTC,CASSFIWTGDQETQYF
TRBJ2-3,TRBD2,NA,TRBV5-4,TGTGCCAGCAGCCCTTCTAGCGGAGGGCACGGTACGCAGTATTTT,CASSPSSGGHGTQYF
TRBJ1-1,TRBD1,NA,TRBV7-9,TGTGCCAGCAGCACTGACAGGGCTTCTGAAGCTTTCTTT,CASSTDRASEAFF
TRBJ2-1,TRBD2,NA,TRBV10-2,TGCGCCAGCAATGGACTAGCGGGAGTAGGTGAGCAGTTCTTC,CASNGLAGVGEQFF
TRBJ2-5,NA,NA,TRBV11-2,TGTGCCAGCAGCTTAGGGTCTCAAGAGACCCAGTACTTC,CASSLGSQETQYF
TRBJ2-1,TRBD2,once,TRBV14,TGTGCCAGCAGCCATCTGACTAGCGCGTACAATGAGCAGTTCTTC,CASSHLTSAYNEQFF
TRBJ2-3,TRBD2,NA,TRBV11-2,TGTGCCAGCAGCCAAGAGTCGTCTAGCGGGACCCCAGATACGCAGTATTTT,CASSQESSSGTPDTQYF
TRBJ2-7,NA,NA,TRBV28,TGTGCCAGCAGTTTGGTAGGGCCTGGATCAAACGAGCAGTACTTC,CASSLVGPGSNEQYF
TRBJ2-1,TRBD2,NA,TRBV4-2,TGTGCCAGCAGCCAAGCCCAGCGGGAGGGCCTCAATGAGCAGTTCTTC,CASSQAQREGLNEQFF
TRBJ1-1,NA,few,TRBV5-6,TGTGCCAGCAGCTTGATAAGCAGAACTGAAGCTTTCTTT,CASSLISRTEAFF
TRBJ2-7,TRBD1,NA,TRBV4-1,TGCGCCAGCAGCCAAGGACAGGGGAGAATCGACGAGCAGTACTTC,CASSQGQGRIDEQYF
TRBJ1-2,NA,NA,TRBV28,TGTGCCAGCAGTTTCCCCCCGGCTGGGGACTATGGCTACACCTTC,CASSFPPAGDYGYTF
TRBJ2-7,NA,NA,TRBV11-2,TGTGCCAGCAGCCGCCTTCCCGGGACCAACTTCTACGAGCAGTACTTC,CASSRLPGTNFYEQYF
TRBJ1-1,NA,NA,TRBV7-9,TGTGCCAGCAGCTTACTGAACACTGAAGCTTTCTTT,CASSLLNTEAFF
TRBJ2-7,TRBD2,few,TRBV19,TGTGCCAGTAGTAGCGGGGGAAGCTACGAGCAGTACTTC,CASSSGGSYEQYF
TRBJ1-1,TRBD1,NA,TRBV10-3,TGTGCCATCAGCGACAGGGGGGGGACTGAAGCTTTCTTT,CAISDRGGTEAFF
TRBJ2-7,TRBD1,few,TRBV4-1,TGCGCCAGCAGCCGTGGACAGGGGCGAGGGGGAGAGCAGTACTTC,CASSRGQGRGGEQYF
TRBJ2-5,NA,NA,TRBV9,TGTGCCAGCAGCGTAGGGGGGAGACAAGAGACCCAGTACTTC,CASSVGGRQETQYF
TRBJ2-1,NA,NA,TRBV11-2,TGTGCCAGCACCCCCAATCTTTCCTACAATGAGCAGTTCTTC,CASTPNLSYNEQFF
TRBJ2-3,NA,medium-sized,TRBV28,TGTGCCAGCAGTTTATTGGATGGGAGCACAGATACGCAGTATTTT,CASSLLDGSTDTQYF
TRBJ2-7,TRBD1,medium-sized,TRBV4-1,TGCGCCAGCAGCCAAGAAGGGACAGGGACCTACGAGCAGTACTTC,CASSQEGTGTYEQYF
TRBJ1-6,TRBD1,few,TRBV19,TGTGCCAGTAGTATATCCGGGACAGGGAATTCACCCCTCCACTTT,CASSISGTGNSPLHF